These 9 T cell receptor beta chains came from one sample sequenced in a study of T cells in Graves' hyperthyroidism and ophthalmopathy. TCR beta CDR3 region amplification was performed from RNA transcripts. First-round RT-PCR with HTBI primers amplified the TCR CDR3 region. TCRdb recomputed calls from the multiplex PCR reads with MiXCR, one row per CDR3 protein. Among about 420,000 distinct CDR3 sequences listed, roughly 13% were seen once. Sequencing was performed on blood. Receptors were obtained from a woman younger than 35 with Graves' hyperthyroidism.

This clonotype was observed many times. The chain recombines TRBV3-1 with TRBJ2-5, with D possibly being TRBD1 (5 bases). The CDR3 contains 13 residues. With 1 base removed from V and 6 bases from J, the gap between germline ends came to 9 bases. Germline V gives CDR1 LGHDT, CDR2 YNNKEL (reference sequence). CDR3 loop: CASSQGLDKTQYF. The CDR3 DNA is TGTGCCAGCAGCCAAGGACTGGACAAGACCCAGTACTTC.

The chain links TRBV3-1 to TRBJ2-1, with TRBD2 identical over 11 bases. V shed 4 bases and J 5 bases; nucleotides not matched to a gene: 4. The CDR3 sequence is 15 residues long. Germline-derived CDR1 and CDR2 are LGHDT and YNNKEL (reference sequence). The CDR3 loop is CASSRGLAVNNEQFF. The CDR3 DNA reads as TGTGCCAGCAGCCGGGGACTAGCGGTCAACAATGAGCAGTTCTTC.

J is TRBJ2-5 and V is TRBV5-1, with D possibly TRBD2 on 5 matching bases. The CDR3 is 15 residues long. Germline-derived CDR1 and CDR2 are SGHRS and YFSETQ. The V end lost 0 bases, the J end lost 1 base, and 10 bases lay between the germline ends. The CDR3 nucleotides read TGCGCCAGCAGCTTGGCGGGGAGTGGCCAAGAGACCCAGTACTTC. Its translation: CASSLAGSGQETQYF.

This clonotype came up a few times. This sequence joins TRBV7-9 and TRBJ2-2, with D perhaps TRBD2 (5 bases). Germline CDR1 and CDR2: SEHNR and FQNEAQ (reference sequence). Trimming removed 1 base at V and 0 bases at J, with 6 bases between. CDR3 length: 15 amino acids. The chain's CDR3 is CASSLEAANTGELFF. CDR3 in DNA: TGTGCCAGCAGCTTAGAAGCGGCGAACACCGGGGAGCTGTTTTTT.

Only a few counts were recorded for this clonotype. This rearrangement joins TRBV3-1 to TRBJ2-6; the D gene is possibly TRBD2 (5 bases). CDR3 length: 19 residues. Trimming shortened V by 4 bases and J by 0 bases, and 19 bases separated the two germline ends. The germline V gene encodes CDR1 LGHDT and CDR2 YNNKEL (reference sequence). The CDR3 sequence: CASSLGGSGGSSGANVLTF. CDR3 sequence (DNA): TGTGCCAGCAGCCTCGGCGGCAGCGGAGGAAGCTCTGGGGCCAACGTCCTGACTTTC.

A few counts support this clonotype. The chain combines TRBV7-9 with TRBJ2-1; 11 bases agree with TRBD2. This CDR3 region has 16 residues. After removal of 5 bases from V and 4 bases from J, the junction contained 7 bases not matched to a gene. Germline CDR1 is SEHNR and CDR2 is FQNEAQ (reference sequence). CDR3 sequence: CASSPTSGIRYNEQFF. CDR3 coding DNA: TGTGCCAGCAGCCCGACTAGCGGGATACGGTACAATGAGCAGTTCTTC.

The sample holds many counts of this clonotype. This sequence joins TRBV28 and TRBJ1-5; D may be TRBD1 (6 bases). Germline CDR1 and CDR2: MDHEN and SYDVKM. The CDR3 contains 15 residues. V lost 2 bases and J 4 bases, leaving 12 bases between the germline ends. The CDR3 DNA reads TGTGCCAGCAGTTTAACCGGACAGAATAATCAGCCCCAGCATTTT. It specifies CASSLTGQNNQPQHF.

CDR3 bases: TGTGCCTGGACCACGTCCCGGGACAGGAACACTGAAGCTTTCTTT. Translated, it gives CAWTTSRDRNTEAFF. The chain has TRBV30 and TRBJ1-1; 7 bases are shared with TRBD1. After removal of 4 bases from V and 1 base from J, the junction contained 9 bases not matched to a gene. Per the germline V gene, CDR1 is GTSNPN and CDR2 is SVGIG (reference sequence). CDR3 length equals 15 residues.

This clonotype has ten or more counts. The V and J genes are TRBV13 and TRBJ1-2; 8 nucleotides line up with TRBD1. This CDR3 region has 14 residues. Germline lookup yields CDR1 PRHDT and CDR2 FYEKMQ (reference sequence). With V trimmed by 5 bases and J by 7 bases, 9 bases remained unmatched. The CDR3 sequence is CASSKDRVQTGYTF. The CDR3 DNA is TGTGCCAGCAGCAAGGACAGGGTTCAGACTGGCTACACCTTC.